These 18 T cell receptor beta chains were sequenced from one sample in a study of immune evolution from preneoplasia to lung adenocarcinoma. Data came from immunoSEQ multiplex PCR; TCRdb stores just in-frame clones and leaves some out. The top ten hold 2.7% of the sample, which has thousands of clones, 70% to 80% seen once. Sequenced sample: FFPE invasive lung adenocarcinoma tissue. The receptors come from a person in their 40s with lung adenocarcinoma.

This rearrangement joins TRBV6-5 to TRBJ1-3, with a possible D match to TRBD1 (5 bases). Trimming removed 2 bases from V and 3 bases from J, with 14 bases in between. The germline V gene encodes CDR1 MNHEY and CDR2 SVGAGI. CDR3 length equals 16 residues. The CDR3, as DNA: TGTGCCAGCAGTTACCGGGGGGTGAATCATGGAAACACCATATATTTT. Protein: CASSYRGVNHGNTIYF.

The genes are TRBV7-6 and TRBJ1-6; D remains unclear. Germline V lookup: CDR1 SGHVS, CDR2 FNYEAQ. V gave up 11 bases and J gave up 7 bases, with 15 bases separating them. There are 13 residues in the CDR3. The CDR3 reads CASTQGQNSPLHF. As DNA, the CDR3 is TGTGCCTCAACCCAAGGGCAGAATTCACCCCTCCACTTT. Full variable domain (missing parts from reference TRBV7-6 and TRBJ1-6): GAGVSQSPRYKVTKRGQDVALRCDPISGHVSLYWYRQALGQGPEFLTYFNYEAQQDKSGLPNDRFSAERPEGSISTLTIQRTEQRDSAMYRCASTQGQNSPLHFGNGTRLTVT.

This chain connects TRBV18 to TRBJ1-4; 8 bases map to TRBD1. Trimming took 6 bases from V and 2 from J; bases not matched to a gene: 14. Germline V CDR1 and CDR2: KGHSH, LQKENI. The CDR3 runs 18 residues. The CDR3, as DNA: TGTGCCAGCTCCCTAAGGCAGACAGGGGATAGGACTAATGAAAAACTGTTTTTT. Protein sequence: CASSLRQTGDRTNEKLFF.

The rearrangement joins TRBV9 to TRBJ2-3, with D perhaps matching TRBD1 (6 bases). The CDR3 length is 15 residues. The germline V gene encodes CDR1 SGDLS and CDR2 YYNGEE. Trimming cost V 0 bases and J 4 bases, with 12 bases left between them. CDR3 sequence: CASSVAGAQADTQYF. The CDR3 bases are TGTGCCAGCAGCGTAGCAGGGGCCCAAGCAGATACGCAGTATTTT. Using reference TRBV9 and TRBJ2-3 for the parts outside the CDR3, the full variable domain is DSGVTQTPKHLITATGQRVTLRCSPRSGDLSVYWYQQSLDQGLQFLIQYYNGEERAKGNILERFSAQQFPDLHSELNLSSLELGDSALYFCASSVAGAQADTQYFGPGTRLTVL.

The chain couples TRBV5-6 to TRBJ1-6; 7 positions match TRBD1. This CDR3 comprises 15 residues. The V segment lost 4 bases and the J segment 5 bases; nucleotides outside the gene matches: 6. Germline lookup yields CDR1 SGHDT and CDR2 YYEEEE. DNA of the CDR3: TGTGCCAGCAGCCATACAGACAGGGATAATTCACCCCTCCACTTT. This translates into CASSHTDRDNSPLHF.

This chain uses TRBV10-3 with TRBJ2-2, with TRBD1 matching over 9 bases. This CDR3 comprises 16 residues. Germline V gene data show CDR1 as ENHRY and CDR2 as SYGVKD. The V gene end was trimmed by 4 bases and the J gene end by 1 base; junction bases not matched to a gene: 4. This chain's CDR3 is CAISANRGLNTGELFF. Here the CDR3 DNA reads TGTGCCATCAGTGCAAACAGGGGGCTGAACACCGGGGAGCTGTTTTTT.

The V call is TRBV7-9, the J call TRBJ1-5; D might be TRBD1 (5 bases). The CDR3 length is 19 residues. V was clipped by 7 bases and J by 0 bases, with 25 bases between them. Germline V gene data show CDR1 as SEHNR and CDR2 as FQNEAQ (reference sequence). The CDR3 DNA is TGTGCCAGCAATAGTCGGGGCAGAGAGGGGTTCCATAGCAATCAGCCCCAGCATTTT. Amino acids: CASNSRGREGFHSNQPQHF.

The chain has TRBV10-1 and TRBJ2-2; tentative D call: TRBD1 (6 bases). This CDR3 is built from 13 residues. CDR1 WNHNN and CDR2 SYGVQD come from the germline V gene (reference sequence). V was clipped by 5 bases and J by 6 bases, with 10 bases between them. CDR3 sequence: CASSPGESGELFF. The CDR3 coding sequence is TGCGCCAGCAGTCCAGGGGAGTCCGGGGAGCTGTTTTTT.

The rearrangement joins TRBV5-6 to TRBJ1-2; 7 positions match TRBD1. The germline V gene encodes CDR1 SGHDT and CDR2 YYEEEE. The CDR3 sequence is 15 residues long. Trimming took 0 bases from V and 4 from J; bases not matched to a gene: 6. CDR3 nucleotide sequence: TGTGCCAGCAGCTTGGAGTTGACAGGGCCCTATGGCTACACCTTC. Protein: CASSLELTGPYGYTF.

The genes are TRBV6-1 and TRBJ1-6, with 8 bases identical to TRBD1. V lost 8 bases to trimming and J lost 11 bases; unmatched junction nucleotides: 11. Looked up from germline, CDR1 is MNHNS and CDR2 is SASEGT. CDR3 length: 14 amino acids. CDR3 DNA: TGTGCCAGCCTGTGGACAGGGAATATGCCACCCCTCCACTTT. It specifies CASLWTGNMPPLHF.

A few counts support this clone. The chain combines TRBV2 with TRBJ2-5; 9 positions match TRBD1. V lost 6 bases, J lost 1 base, and 3 bases stayed unmatched. This CDR3 contains 14 residues. Germline CDR1 is SNHLY and CDR2 is FYNNEI. CDR3 region: CASRDRGGQETQYF. Written as DNA, the CDR3 is TGTGCCAGCAGGGACAGGGGCGGCCAAGAGACCCAGTACTTC.

The chain recombines TRBV28 with TRBJ2-7, with TRBD1 matching 7 bases. This CDR3 is 16 amino acids long. Germline trimming cut 2 bases from V and 0 bases from J; bases unmatched to any gene: 7. The germline CDR1 and CDR2 sequences are MDHEN and SYDVKM. The CDR3 here is CASSLTDRLSSYEQYF. CDR3 nucleotides: TGTGCCAGCAGTTTAACGGACAGGCTTAGCTCCTACGAGCAGTACTTC. Using reference TRBV28 and TRBJ2-7 for the parts outside the CDR3, the full variable domain is DVKVTQSSRYLVKRTGEKVFLECVQDMDHENMFWYRQDPGLGLRLIYFSYDVKMKEKGDIPEGYSVSREKKERFSLILESASTNQTSMYLCASSLTDRLSSYEQYFGPGTRLTVT.

CDR3: CASIDVYTGELFF. CDR3 in DNA: TGTGCCAGCATCGACGTGTACACCGGGGAGCTGTTTTTT. The chain joins TRBV6-5 to TRBJ2-2; D is uncertain. V was pared by 7 bases and J by 3 bases, with 9 bases between. The CDR3 is 13 amino acids. Germline assignment: CDR1 MNHEY and CDR2 SVGAGI.

V usage is TRBV29-1 and J usage is TRBJ1-1; D might be TRBD1 (6 bases). Trimming cost V 5 bases and J 5 bases, with 15 bases left between them. The CDR3 spans 13 residues. Per the germline V gene, CDR1 is SQVTM and CDR2 is ANQGSEA. The CDR3 sequence: CSVSKGENTEAFF. The CDR3 DNA sequence: TGCAGCGTTTCTAAGGGGGAAAATACTGAAGCTTTCTTT.

This clone was found once. The J gene is TRBJ1-1, the V gene TRBV29-1, with D uncertain. With 4 bases removed from V and 7 bases from J, the gap between germline ends came to 19 bases. The germline V gene has CDR1 SQVTM and CDR2 ANQGSEA. This CDR3 region has 14 residues. The CDR3 loop reads CSVAADGRTIEAFF. CDR3 bases: TGCAGCGTTGCCGCCGACGGGAGAACAATTGAAGCTTTCTTT.

V and J are TRBV29-1 and TRBJ2-7, with 10 bases matching TRBD1. Germline lookup yields CDR1 SQVTM and CDR2 ANQGSEA. This CDR3 comprises 13 residues. Unmatched junction bases numbered 6, after V lost 4 bases and J lost 6 bases. CDR3 coding DNA: TGCAGCGTTGGGACAGGGGGTCCTTCCGAGCAGTACTTC. Protein: CSVGTGGPSEQYF.

The rearrangement links TRBV7-2 to TRBJ2-1; D unclear. There are 16 residues in the CDR3. Germline-derived CDR1 and CDR2 are SGHTA and FQGNSA. V was pared by 1 base and J by 6 bases, with 16 bases between. CDR3 sequence (DNA): TGTGCCAGCAGCTTAGTACGTGCCGCACTCGCCAATGAGCAGTTCTTC. Translated, it gives CASSLVRAALANEQFF.

J is TRBJ2-7 and V is TRBV5-1, with D possibly matching TRBD1 (5 bases). CDR1 and CDR2 from the germline V gene are SGHRS and YFSETQ. CDR3 length: 13 residues. Trimming shortened V by 1 base and J by 6 bases, and 11 bases separated the two germline ends. As DNA, the CDR3 is TGCGCCAGCAGCTTGCAAGGGGTTCGCGAGCAGTACTTC. It is translated as CASSLQGVREQYF.